Described below is a single T cell receptor beta chain sequence and its context. This clone was counted a single time. Which antigen it targets is not known. No qualities accompany the bases; no much larger clone lies one base away. The cohort was made up of 666 healthy bone marrow donors. At the time of sampling, all cohort members were nominally healthy, though unrecorded immune exposures were likely present. The donor tested CMV seronegative, placing the donor among the 350 or so seronegative members of the cohort. Each donor provided a peripheral blood sample, and peripheral blood mononuclear cells were used for TCR beta sequencing. The Qiagen DNeasy Blood Extraction Kit was used to extract genomic DNA from the blood cell samples. CDR1 is given as ENHRY and CDR2 as SYGVKD, both from the germline V gene. The junction carries 4 bases between V and J, which are trimmed by 0 bases and 5 bases respectively. Inclusive of the bounding cysteine and phenylalanine, the CDR3 is 12 residues long. Only the CDR3 region is kept as DNA, spanning 36 bases read in frame from base 1.

The data belong to a study of cytomegalovirus exposure and HLA in healthy donors (dated by TCRdb to about 2017). A note on the overall study: According to an earlier analysis of around 600 of the donors, about 170 million T cells yielded 90 million to 140 million unique TCR beta sequences and about 300 Gb of sequence data. Several DR-DQ haplotypes were handled as single units for association and clustering, since linkage in the cohort was strong. Both class I and class II loci were covered by HLA typing, at four-digit resolution. The T cell repertoires of several hundred subjects were profiled by immunosequencing and related to cytomegalovirus serostatus. To predict cytomegalovirus infection status, the study combined high-throughput TCR immunosequencing, statistical association of individual TCRs with disease status, and machine learning. Typing coverage varied by locus: roughly 629-640 donors for A, B, C, DRB1 and DQB1; more than 500 for DQA1; more than 600 for DPA1; approximately 450 for DPB1. On average, 235,054 unique TCR beta nucleotide sequences were sequenced per donor among fewer than 500 genotyped donors of the cohort, with roughly 18% of those sequences being non-productive. Every repertoire in the discovery cohort had been generated on one and the same sequencing platform. Genome-wide SNP genotypes for about 65% of the roughly 670 donors were used in a later genetic analysis, which treated that subset as a discovery cohort. In addition to the first cohort of several hundred subjects, a separate validation cohort of over 90 different subjects was used. Rather than using new phenotypic data, the later analysis identified candidate immune exposures from TCR beta sequences and from how often those sequences occurred across donors. An early release that covered about 600 HLA-typed donors contained about 290 gigabases of sequencing data and 80 million or so unique TCR sequences. Of the roughly 400 genotyped donors, about 84% fell in the genetic ancestry cluster associated with self-reported Caucasian donors. To decide whether each TCR beta V gene segment behaved as functional or pseudogenic, an earlier analysis of 587 of the donors relied on high-throughput TCR beta sequencing. A later analysis re-analyzed previously published TCR beta repertoires from 650 to 800 donors and added high-resolution HLA genotyping to study TCR occurrence patterns. The aim of the study was to test whether cataloging public T cell receptors could identify signatures of past pathogen exposure. Donor age, sex, ethnicity and CMV serostatus were compiled together with the repertoire data.

The study at large found these results: Over 15 rarely observed V segments, including chromosome 9 orphons, were excluded from the earlier analysis of a few hundred of the donors because counts were too low. In vitro tests confirmed that three of the cytomegalovirus-associated TCR beta chains recognize cytomegalovirus antigens. When HLA alleles, especially DR and DQ, strongly co-occurred, attributing TCR associations to individual alleles was difficult. In an earlier analysis of some 540 of the donors, most TCR beta V segments appeared in productive rearrangements about 90% or about 30% of the time, broadly matching IMGT annotations. Immune exposure information for the cohort was limited to CMV serostatus. An association between a missense DCLRE1C variant and V-gene and J-gene trimming of TCR beta chains was found in a later genetic analysis and replicated in an independent cohort. The 87-base-pair reads could not distinguish some IMGT-functional V segments, including TRBV6-2 and TRBV6-3, so those segments were excluded. The cohort was sequenced for TCR beta chains only, and without alpha or paired-chain data the features that could be detected were limited. HLA typing was unavailable for some donors at each locus, so association tests used only the typed subset. The study listed 170 or so TCR beta chains as associated with cytomegalovirus. Across donors, most TCR sequences were observed very rarely, whereas some public TCRs were present in many individuals. Compared with the approximately 710-donor mean, donors in an Asian-associated ancestry cluster had fewer N-insertions in productive TCRs, according to a later genetic analysis. In a later analysis, most CMV-associated TCR beta chains were found to appear HLA-restricted, with HLA associations seemingly driven largely by CMV exposure. A later analysis reported that several top co-occurrence clusters appeared linked to parvovirus B19, influenza, CMV and Epstein-Barr virus. Correlated functional status among segregating V segments might be attributable to linkage disequilibrium, but an unknown experimental factor could not be ruled out. The sequencing pipeline was judged likely to have produced a cluster of highly shared sequence variants as a technical artifact. A later analysis associated about 17,000 TCR beta sequences with specific HLA alleles at a false discovery rate of 0.05. Sequencing depth was assumed to be roughly uniform across donors in the presence/absence analyses, though that assumption may not hold. The authors suggested that the approach could potentially be extended to other disease states and immunological phenotypes. A further reported finding was that TCR beta sequences accurately predicted the HLA-A and HLA-B alleles for most subjects in the first cohort. In a later analysis, the rate of TCR association differed among HLA loci, with DRB1 alleles having the most associated TCRs and HLA-C alleles having the fewest. In both the original and validation cohorts, the classifier was reported to diagnose cytomegalovirus status with high specificity and sensitivity. A later analysis found that HLA-associated TCR beta chains were more clonally expanded and had lower generation probabilities than equally common non-associated chains.

Library preparation was by the immunoSEQ multiplex PCR assay. The multiplex PCR relied on a mix of 60 forward primers for TCR Vbeta segments and 13 reverse primers for TCR Jbeta segments. Amplification of the CDR3 region of rearranged TCR beta genes was performed with a multiplex PCR assay on genomic DNA. On the Illumina HiSeq System, the amplified TCR beta libraries were sequenced as 87-base-pair reads. The study's processing was this. Across the 670 or so repertoires, a later analysis counted about 81 million unique TCR beta chains, approximately 10 million of which were shared by at least two donors. Raw reads were error-corrected and collapsed into unique sequences with a nearest-neighbor algorithm that merged closely related sequences to remove PCR and sequencing errors. To assign V, D and J gene segments, CDR3 sequences were aligned to IMGT reference sequences. For a sequence to be retained, a match of at least six nucleotides to both a V gene segment and a J gene segment was required. Rearrangements were classified as productive when the CDR3 lacked stop codons and remained in frame with V and J, and all other rearrangements were classified as non-productive. CDR3 was defined by IMGT convention, running from the second conserved V-encoded cysteine to the conserved J-encoded phenylalanine. In an earlier analysis of more than 550 of the donors, sequences lacking an unambiguous match to a single V gene segment were excluded. In an earlier analysis of some 590 of the donors, a V segment was called functional when productive rearrangements were above 56.7%, and segregating when the standard deviation between donors exceeded 5%. A statistical classification framework was developed to diagnose cytomegalovirus status using the catalog of TCR beta chain sequences. In a later analysis, V and J genes were assigned by comparing TCR nucleotide sequences against IMGT/GENE-DB human TR gene sequences. A later analysis assigned CDR3 sequences and most-parsimonious VDJ recombination scenarios with the TCRdist pipeline. A later analysis defined each TCR beta chain by its CDR3 amino acid sequence plus V-gene family, and excluded reads lacking a unique V-gene family. As a way to deal with suspected cross-contamination and a sequencing artifact, a later analysis dropped roughly 600 nucleotide sequences that were highly shared and had low generation probability. In a later analysis, a clonal expansion index for each public chain was calculated from normalized within-repertoire ranks of inferred template counts. In a later analysis, generation probabilities were computed with a VDJ recombination model fitted to out-of-frame rearrangements, and the resulting probabilities were checked against IGoR. In a later analysis, hypergeometric tests were used to score TCR-TCR, TCR-HLA and TCR-CMV co-occurrence, with a repertoire-size bias correction applied to TCR pairs. False discovery rates were estimated in a later analysis by permuting HLA or CMV assignments 20 times. In a later analysis, co-occurring TCRs were grouped using DBSCAN, with TCRdist sequence similarity added in when clustering inside HLA-allele-positive subsets. Co-occurrence clustering excluded repertoires with fewer than 30,000 or more than 120,000 public chains, plus five with anomalous nucleotide sharing. TCRdb holds this immuneACCESS table with in-frame rearrangements only. Some clones are missing; in checked studies, unresolved V genes explain under half, and the rest has no known cause. The DNA gave D and trimming, while V, J and clone size come from that table. Here the sample has 200,000 to 250,000 clones; roughly 83% occur a single time. 0.71% of the sample comes from the top ten.

Source material: PBMCs. This sequence uses TRBV10-3 and TRBJ2-5; there is no confident call for the D gene. The sequence was collected from a boy aged 2-15 years in good health and CMV-seronegative. For the CDR3, the sequence is CAISESRETQYF. The bases are TGTGCCATCAGTGAGTCACGGGAGACCCAGTACTTC.